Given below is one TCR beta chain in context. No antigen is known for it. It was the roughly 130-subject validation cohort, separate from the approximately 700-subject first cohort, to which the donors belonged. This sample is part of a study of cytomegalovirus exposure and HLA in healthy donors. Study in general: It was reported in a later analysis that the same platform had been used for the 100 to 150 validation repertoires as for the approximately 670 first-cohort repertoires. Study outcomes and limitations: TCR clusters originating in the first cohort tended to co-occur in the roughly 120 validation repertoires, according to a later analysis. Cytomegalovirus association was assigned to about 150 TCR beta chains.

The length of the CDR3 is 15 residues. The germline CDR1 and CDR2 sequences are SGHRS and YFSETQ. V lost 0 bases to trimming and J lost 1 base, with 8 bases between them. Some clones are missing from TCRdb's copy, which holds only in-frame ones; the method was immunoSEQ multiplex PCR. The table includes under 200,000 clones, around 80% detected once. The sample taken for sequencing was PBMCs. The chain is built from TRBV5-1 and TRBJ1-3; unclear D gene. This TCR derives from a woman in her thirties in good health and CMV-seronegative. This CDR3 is CASSLAGGSGNTIYF. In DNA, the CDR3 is TGCGCCAGCAGCTTGGCCGGCGGGTCTGGAAACACCATATATTTT. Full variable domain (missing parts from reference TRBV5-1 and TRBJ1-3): KAGVTQTPRYLIKTRGQQVTLSCSPISGHRSVSWYQQTPGQGLQFLFEYFSETQRNKGNFPGRFSGRQFSNSRSEMNVSTLELGDSALYLCASSLAGGSGNTIYFGEGSWLTVV.